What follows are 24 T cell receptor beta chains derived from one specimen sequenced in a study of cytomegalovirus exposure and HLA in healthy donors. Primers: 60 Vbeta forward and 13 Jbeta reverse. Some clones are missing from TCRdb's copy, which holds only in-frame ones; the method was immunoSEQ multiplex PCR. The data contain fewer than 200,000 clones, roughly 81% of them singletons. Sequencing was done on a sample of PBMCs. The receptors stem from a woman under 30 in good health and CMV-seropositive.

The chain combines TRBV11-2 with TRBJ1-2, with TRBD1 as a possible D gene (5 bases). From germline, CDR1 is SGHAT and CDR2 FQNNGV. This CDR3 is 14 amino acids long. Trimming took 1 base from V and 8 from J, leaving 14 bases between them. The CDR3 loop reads CASSLGPGGMGYTF. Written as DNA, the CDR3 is TGTGCCAGCAGCTTAGGGCCGGGGGGAATGGGCTACACCTTC.

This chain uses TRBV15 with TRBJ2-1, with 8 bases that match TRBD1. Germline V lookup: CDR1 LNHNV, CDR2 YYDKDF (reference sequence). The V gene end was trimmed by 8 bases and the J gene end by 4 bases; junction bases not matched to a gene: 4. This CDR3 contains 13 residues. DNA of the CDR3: TGTGCCACCGGACAGGGAGGTTACAATGAGCAGTTCTTC. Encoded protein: CATGQGGYNEQFF. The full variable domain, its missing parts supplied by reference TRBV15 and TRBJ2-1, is DAMVIQNPRYQVTQFGKPVTLSCSQTLNHNVMYWYQQKSSQAPKLLFHYYDKDFNNEADTPDNFQSRRPNTSFCFLDIRSPGLGDTAMYLCATGQGGYNEQFFGPGTRLTVL.

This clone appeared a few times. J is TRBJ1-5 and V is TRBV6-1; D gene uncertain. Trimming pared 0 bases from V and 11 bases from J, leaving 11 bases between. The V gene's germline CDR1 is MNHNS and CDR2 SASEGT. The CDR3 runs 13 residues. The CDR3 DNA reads TGTGCCAGCAGTGAAGCGCTTTCCCGGTCCCAGCATTTT. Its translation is CASSEALSRSQHF.

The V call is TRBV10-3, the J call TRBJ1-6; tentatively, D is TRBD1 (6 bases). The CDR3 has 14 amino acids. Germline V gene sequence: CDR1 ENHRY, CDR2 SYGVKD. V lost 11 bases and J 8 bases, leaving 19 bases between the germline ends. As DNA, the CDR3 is TGTGCCGTAGGGCCAGGGGAATCGTATTCACCCCTCCACTTT. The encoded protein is CAVGPGESYSPLHF.

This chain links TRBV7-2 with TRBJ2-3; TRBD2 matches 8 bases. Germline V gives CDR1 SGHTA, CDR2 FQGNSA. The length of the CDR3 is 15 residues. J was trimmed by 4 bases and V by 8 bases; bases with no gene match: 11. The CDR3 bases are TGTGCCAGCCTCCTCGGGGGGGCCGGTCCAGATACGCAGTATTTT. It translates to CASLLGGAGPDTQYF.

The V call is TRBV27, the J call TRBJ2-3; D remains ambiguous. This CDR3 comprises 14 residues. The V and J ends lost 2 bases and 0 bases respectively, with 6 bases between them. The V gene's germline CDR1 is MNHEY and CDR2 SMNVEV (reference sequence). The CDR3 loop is CASSLVRSTDTQYF. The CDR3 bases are TGTGCCAGCAGTTTAGTCCGGAGCACAGATACGCAGTATTTT.

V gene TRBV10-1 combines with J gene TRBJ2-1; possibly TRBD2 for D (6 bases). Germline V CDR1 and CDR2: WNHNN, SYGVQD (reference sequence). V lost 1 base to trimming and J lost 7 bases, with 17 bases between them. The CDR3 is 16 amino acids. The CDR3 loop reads CASSEYVLARVNEQFF. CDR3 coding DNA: TGCGCCAGCAGTGAGTATGTTCTAGCGAGGGTAAATGAGCAGTTCTTC.

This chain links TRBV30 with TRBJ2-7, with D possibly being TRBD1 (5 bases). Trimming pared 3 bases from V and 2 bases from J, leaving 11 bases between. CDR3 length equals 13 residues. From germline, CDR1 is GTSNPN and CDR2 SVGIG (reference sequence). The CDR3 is CAWSFGRAYEQYF. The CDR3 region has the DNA TGTGCCTGGAGCTTCGGCAGGGCCTACGAGCAGTACTTC.

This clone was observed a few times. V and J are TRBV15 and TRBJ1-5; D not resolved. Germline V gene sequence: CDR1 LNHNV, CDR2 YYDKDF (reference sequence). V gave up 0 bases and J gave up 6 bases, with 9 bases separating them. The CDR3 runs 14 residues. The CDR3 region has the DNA TGTGCCACCAGCAGAGAACTCGCTCTTCAGCCCCAGCATTTT. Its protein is CATSRELALQPQHF. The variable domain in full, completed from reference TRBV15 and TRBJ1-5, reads DAMVIQNPRYQVTQFGKPVTLSCSQTLNHNVMYWYQQKSSQAPKLLFHYYDKDFNNEADTPDNFQSRRPNTSFCFLDIRSPGLGDTAMYLCATSRELALQPQHFGDGTRLSIL.

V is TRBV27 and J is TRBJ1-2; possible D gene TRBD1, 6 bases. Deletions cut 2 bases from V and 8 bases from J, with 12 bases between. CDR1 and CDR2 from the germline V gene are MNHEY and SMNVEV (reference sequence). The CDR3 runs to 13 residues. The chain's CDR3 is CASSLISGDGYTF. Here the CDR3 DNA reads TGTGCCAGCAGTTTAATCTCAGGGGACGGCTACACCTTC.

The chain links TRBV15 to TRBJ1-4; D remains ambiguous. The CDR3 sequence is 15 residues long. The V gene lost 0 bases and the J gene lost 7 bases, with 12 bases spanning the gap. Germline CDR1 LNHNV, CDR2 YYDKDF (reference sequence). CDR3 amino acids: CATSRDPSGTEKLFF. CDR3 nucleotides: TGTGCCACCAGCAGAGATCCCAGTGGCACTGAAAAACTGTTTTTT.

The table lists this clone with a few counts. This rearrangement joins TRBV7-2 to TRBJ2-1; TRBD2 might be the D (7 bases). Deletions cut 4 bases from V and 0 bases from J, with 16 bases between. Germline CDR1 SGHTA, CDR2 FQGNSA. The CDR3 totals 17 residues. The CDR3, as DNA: TGTGCCAGCAGCTCAAGGAGGGGGGGGAGCTCCTACAATGAGCAGTTCTTC. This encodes CASSSRRGGSSYNEQFF. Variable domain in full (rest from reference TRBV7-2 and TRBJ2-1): GAGVSQSPSNKVTEKGKDVELRCDPISGHTALYWYRQSLGQGLEFLIYFQGNSAPDKSGLPSDRFSAERTGGSVSTLTIQRTQQEDSAVYLCASSSRRGGSSYNEQFFGPGTRLTVL.

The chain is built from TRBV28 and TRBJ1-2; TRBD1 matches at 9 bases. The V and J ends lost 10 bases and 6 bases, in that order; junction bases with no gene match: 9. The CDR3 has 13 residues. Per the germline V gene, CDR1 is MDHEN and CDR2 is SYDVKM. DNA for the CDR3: TGTGCCATCCTGATCCGGGACAGGGATGGCTACACCTTC. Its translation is CAILIRDRDGYTF.

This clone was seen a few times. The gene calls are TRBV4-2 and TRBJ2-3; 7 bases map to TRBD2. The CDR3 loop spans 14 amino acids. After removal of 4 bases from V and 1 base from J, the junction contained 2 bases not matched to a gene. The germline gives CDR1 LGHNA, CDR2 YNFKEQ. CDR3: CASSLGLGTDTQYF. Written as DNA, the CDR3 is TGTGCCAGCAGCCTTGGACTAGGCACAGATACGCAGTATTTT.

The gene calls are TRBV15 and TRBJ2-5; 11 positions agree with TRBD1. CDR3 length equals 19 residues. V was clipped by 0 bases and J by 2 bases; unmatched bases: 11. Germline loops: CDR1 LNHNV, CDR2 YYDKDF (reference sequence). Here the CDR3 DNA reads TGTGCCACCAGCAGAGAAGGCGGACAGGGGGCGATCGGGCAAGAGACCCAGTACTTC. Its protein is CATSREGGQGAIGQETQYF.

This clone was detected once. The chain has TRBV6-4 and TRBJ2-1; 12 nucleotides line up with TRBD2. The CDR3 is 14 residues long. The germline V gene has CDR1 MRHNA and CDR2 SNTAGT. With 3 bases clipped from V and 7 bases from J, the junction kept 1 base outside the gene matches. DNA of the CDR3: TGTGCCAGCAGTGAACTAGCGGGGGGTAATGAGCAGTTCTTC. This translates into CASSELAGGNEQFF.

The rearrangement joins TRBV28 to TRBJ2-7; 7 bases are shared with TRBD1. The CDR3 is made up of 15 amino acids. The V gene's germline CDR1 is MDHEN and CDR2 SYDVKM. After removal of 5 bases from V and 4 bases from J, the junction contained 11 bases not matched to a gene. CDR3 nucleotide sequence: TGTGCCAGCAGTACAAACCGGGACAGAATTTACGAGCAGTACTTC. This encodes CASSTNRDRIYEQYF.

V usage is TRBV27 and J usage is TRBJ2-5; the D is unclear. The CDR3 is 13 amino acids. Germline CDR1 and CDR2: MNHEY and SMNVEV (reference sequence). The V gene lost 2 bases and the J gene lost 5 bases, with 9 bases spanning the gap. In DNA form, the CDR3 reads TGTGCCAGCAGTTTACCAGGCGCGGAGACCCAGTACTTC. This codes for CASSLPGAETQYF.

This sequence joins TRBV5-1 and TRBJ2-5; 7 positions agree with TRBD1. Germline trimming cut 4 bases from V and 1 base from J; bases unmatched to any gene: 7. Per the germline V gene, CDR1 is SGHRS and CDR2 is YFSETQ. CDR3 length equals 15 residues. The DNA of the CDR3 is TGCGCCAGCAGCCCAAGACAGGGAACCCAAGAGACCCAGTACTTC. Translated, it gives CASSPRQGTQETQYF.

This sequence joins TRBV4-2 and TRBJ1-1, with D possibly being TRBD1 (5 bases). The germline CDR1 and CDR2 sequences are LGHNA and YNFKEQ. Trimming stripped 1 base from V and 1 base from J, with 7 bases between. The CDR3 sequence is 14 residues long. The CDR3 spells CASSQVQENTEAFF. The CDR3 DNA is TGTGCCAGCAGCCAAGTACAGGAGAACACTGAAGCTTTCTTT.

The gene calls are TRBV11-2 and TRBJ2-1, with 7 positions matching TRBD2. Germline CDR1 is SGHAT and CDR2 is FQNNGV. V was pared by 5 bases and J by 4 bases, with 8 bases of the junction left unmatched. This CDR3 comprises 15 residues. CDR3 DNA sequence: TGTGCCAGCAGCGTAGCACCGGGGGGTTACAATGAGCAGTTCTTC. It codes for CASSVAPGGYNEQFF.

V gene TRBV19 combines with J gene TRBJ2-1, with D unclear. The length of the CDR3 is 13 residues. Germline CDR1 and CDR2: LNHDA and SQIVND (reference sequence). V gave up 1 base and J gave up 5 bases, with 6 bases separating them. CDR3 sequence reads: CASSIASNNEQFF. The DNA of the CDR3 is TGTGCCAGTAGTATAGCCTCTAACAATGAGCAGTTCTTC.

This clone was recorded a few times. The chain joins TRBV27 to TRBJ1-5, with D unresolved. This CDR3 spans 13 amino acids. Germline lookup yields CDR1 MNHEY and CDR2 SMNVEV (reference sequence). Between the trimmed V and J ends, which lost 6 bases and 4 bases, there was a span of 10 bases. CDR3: CASSPIYNQPQHF. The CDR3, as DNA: TGTGCCAGCAGCCCTATTTATAATCAGCCCCAGCATTTT.

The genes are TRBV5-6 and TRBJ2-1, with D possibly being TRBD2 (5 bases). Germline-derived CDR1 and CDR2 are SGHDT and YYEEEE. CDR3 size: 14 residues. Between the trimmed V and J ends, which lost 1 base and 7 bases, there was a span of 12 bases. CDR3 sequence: CASSLPLAGNEQFF. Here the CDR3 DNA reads TGTGCCAGCAGCTTGCCGCTAGCTGGGAATGAGCAGTTCTTC.